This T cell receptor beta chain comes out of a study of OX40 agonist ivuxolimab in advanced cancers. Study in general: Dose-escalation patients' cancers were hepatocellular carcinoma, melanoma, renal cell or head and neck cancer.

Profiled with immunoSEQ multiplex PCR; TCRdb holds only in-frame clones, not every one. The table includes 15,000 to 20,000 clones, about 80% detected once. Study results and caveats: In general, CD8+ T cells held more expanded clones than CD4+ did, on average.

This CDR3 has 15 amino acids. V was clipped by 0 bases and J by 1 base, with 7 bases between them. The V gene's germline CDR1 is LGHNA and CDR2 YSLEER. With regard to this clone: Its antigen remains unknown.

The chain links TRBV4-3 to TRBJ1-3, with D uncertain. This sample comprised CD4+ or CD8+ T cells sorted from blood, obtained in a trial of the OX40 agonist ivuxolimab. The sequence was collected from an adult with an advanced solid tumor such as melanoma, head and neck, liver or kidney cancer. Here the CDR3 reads CASSQDTASGNTIYF. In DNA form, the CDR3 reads TGCGCCAGCAGCCAAGATACGGCGTCTGGAAACACCATATATTTT.